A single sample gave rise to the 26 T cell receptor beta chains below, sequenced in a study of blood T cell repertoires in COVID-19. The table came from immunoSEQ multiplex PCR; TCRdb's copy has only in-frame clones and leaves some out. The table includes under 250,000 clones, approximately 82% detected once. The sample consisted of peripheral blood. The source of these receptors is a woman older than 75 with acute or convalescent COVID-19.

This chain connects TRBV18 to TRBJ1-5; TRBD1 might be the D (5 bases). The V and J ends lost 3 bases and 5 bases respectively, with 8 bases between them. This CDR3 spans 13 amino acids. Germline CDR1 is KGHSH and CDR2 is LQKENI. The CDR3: CASSPDRYQPQHF. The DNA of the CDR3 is TGTGCCAGCTCACCTGACAGATATCAGCCCCAGCATTTT.

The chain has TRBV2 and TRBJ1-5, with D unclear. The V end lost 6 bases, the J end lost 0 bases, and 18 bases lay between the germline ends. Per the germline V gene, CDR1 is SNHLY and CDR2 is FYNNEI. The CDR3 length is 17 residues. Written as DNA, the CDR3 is TGTGCCAGCAGGCAAGAGGGTACAGCTAATAGCAATCAGCCCCAGCATTTT. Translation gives CASRQEGTANSNQPQHF.

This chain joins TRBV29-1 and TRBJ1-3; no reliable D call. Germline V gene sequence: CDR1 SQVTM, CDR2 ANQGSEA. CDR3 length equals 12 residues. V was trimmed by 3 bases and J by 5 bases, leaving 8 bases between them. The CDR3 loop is CSVDGSRNTIYF. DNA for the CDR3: TGCAGCGTTGACGGTTCTAGAAACACCATATATTTT.

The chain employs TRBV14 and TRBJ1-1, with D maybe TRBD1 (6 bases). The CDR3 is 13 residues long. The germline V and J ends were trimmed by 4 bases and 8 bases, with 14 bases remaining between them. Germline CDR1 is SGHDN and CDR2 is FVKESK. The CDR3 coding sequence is TGTGCCAGCAGCCCCGGACAGTACCCCGAAGCTTTCTTT. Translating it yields CASSPGQYPEAFF. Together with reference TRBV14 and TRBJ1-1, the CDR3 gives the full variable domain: EAGVTQFPSHSVIEKGQTVTLRCDPISGHDNLYWYRRVMGKEIKFLLHFVKESKQDESGMPNNRFLAERTGGTYSTLKVQPAELEDSGVYFCASSPGQYPEAFFGQGTRLTVV.

In DNA form, the CDR3 reads TGTGCCAGCAGCGTAGGAGGGCGGGGGGGAAGTGATGAGCAGTTCTTC. Protein product: CASSVGGRGGSDEQFF. The V and J genes are TRBV9 and TRBJ2-1; 9 bases fit TRBD2. Germline trimming cut 0 bases from V and 8 bases from J; bases unmatched to any gene: 9. Looked up from germline, CDR1 is SGDLS and CDR2 is YYNGEE. The CDR3 is 16 amino acids.

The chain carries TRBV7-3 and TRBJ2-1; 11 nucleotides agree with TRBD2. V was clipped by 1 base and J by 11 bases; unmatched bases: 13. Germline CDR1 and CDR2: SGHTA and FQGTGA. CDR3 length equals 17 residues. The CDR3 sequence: CASSLRGLAGGKPQQFF. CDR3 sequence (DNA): TGTGCCAGCAGCTTAAGAGGGCTAGCGGGGGGCAAGCCCCAGCAGTTCTTC.

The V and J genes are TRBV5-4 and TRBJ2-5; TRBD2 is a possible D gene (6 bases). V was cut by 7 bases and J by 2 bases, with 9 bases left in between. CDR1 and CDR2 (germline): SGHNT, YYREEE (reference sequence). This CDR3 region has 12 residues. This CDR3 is CASGGLQETQYF. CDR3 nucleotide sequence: TGTGCCAGCGGGGGACTTCAAGAGACCCAGTACTTC.

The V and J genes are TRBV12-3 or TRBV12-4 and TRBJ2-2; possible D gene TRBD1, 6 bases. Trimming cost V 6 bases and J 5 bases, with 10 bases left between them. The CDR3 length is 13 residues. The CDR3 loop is CASSRTATGELFF. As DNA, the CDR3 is TGTGCCAGCAGCCGGACAGCAACCGGGGAGCTGTTTTTT.

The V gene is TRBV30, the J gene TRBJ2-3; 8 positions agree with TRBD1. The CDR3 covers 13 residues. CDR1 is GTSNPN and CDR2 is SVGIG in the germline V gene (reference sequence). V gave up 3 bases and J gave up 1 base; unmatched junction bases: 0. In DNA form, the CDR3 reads TGTGCCTGGAGGGACAGGGGCACAGATACGCAGTATTTT. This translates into CAWRDRGTDTQYF.

CDR3 sequence reads: CASSSRSGRETQYF. The CDR3 nucleotides are TGTGCCAGCAGCAGCCGTTCGGGGAGAGAGACCCAGTACTTC. V gene TRBV5-6 combines with J gene TRBJ2-5; D is perhaps TRBD2 (5 bases). The CDR3 covers 14 residues. Between the trimmed V and J ends, which lost 4 bases and 4 bases, there was a span of 14 bases. CDR1 and CDR2 from the germline V gene are SGHDT and YYEEEE.

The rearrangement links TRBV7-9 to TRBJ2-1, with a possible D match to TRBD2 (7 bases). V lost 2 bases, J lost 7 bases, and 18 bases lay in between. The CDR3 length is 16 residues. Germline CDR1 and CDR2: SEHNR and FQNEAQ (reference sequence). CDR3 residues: CASSLTGGPYENEQFF. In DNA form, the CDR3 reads TGTGCCAGCAGCTTAACGGGGGGCCCTTATGAGAATGAGCAGTTCTTC.

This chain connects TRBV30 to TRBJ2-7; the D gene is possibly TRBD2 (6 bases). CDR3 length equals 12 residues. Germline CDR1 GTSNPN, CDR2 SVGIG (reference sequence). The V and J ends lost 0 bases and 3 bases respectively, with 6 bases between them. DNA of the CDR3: TGTGCCTGGAGTGTGACTAGCTACGAGCAGTACTTC. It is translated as CAWSVTSYEQYF.

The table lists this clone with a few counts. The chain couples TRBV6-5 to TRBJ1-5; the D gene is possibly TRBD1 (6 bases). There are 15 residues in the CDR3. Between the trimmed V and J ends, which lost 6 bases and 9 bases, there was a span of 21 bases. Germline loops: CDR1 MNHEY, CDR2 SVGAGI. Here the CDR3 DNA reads TGTGCCAGCAGGTCGCAGGGGTTAAAGGGTGGGCCCCAGCATTTT. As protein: CASRSQGLKGGPQHF.

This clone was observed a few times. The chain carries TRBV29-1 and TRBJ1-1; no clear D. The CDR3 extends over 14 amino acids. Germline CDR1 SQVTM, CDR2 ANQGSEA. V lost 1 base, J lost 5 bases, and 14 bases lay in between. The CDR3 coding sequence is TGCAGCGTTGAAGTCGGCGGGGAGAGTACTGAAGCTTTCTTT. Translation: CSVEVGGESTEAFF.

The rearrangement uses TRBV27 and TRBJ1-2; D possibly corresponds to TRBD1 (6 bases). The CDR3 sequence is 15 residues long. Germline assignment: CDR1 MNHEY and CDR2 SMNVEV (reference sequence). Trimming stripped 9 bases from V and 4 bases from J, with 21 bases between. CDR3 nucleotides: TGTGCCAGTGATTCTACAGGGTCCGGATTCTATGGCTACACCTTC. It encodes CASDSTGSGFYGYTF.

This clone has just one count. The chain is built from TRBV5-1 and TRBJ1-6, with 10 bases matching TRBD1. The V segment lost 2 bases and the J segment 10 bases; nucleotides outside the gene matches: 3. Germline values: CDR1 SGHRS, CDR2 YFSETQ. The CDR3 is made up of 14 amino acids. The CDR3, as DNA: TGCGCCAGCAGCTTAGGGACAGGGGAATCACCCCTCCACTTT. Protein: CASSLGTGESPLHF.

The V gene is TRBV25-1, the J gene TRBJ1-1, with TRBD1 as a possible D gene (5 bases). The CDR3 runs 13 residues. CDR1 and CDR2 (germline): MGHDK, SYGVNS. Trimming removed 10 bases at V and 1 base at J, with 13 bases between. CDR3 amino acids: CATQGQGNTEAFF. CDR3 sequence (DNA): TGTGCCACGCAGGGCCAGGGGAACACTGAAGCTTTCTTT.

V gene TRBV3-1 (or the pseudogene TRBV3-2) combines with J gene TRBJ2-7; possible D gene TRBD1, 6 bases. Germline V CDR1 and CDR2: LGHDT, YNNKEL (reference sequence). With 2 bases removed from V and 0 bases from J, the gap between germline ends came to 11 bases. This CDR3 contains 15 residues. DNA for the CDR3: TGTGCCAGCAGCCAATACGGACAGATCTCCTACGAGCAGTACTTC. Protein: CASSQYGQISYEQYF.

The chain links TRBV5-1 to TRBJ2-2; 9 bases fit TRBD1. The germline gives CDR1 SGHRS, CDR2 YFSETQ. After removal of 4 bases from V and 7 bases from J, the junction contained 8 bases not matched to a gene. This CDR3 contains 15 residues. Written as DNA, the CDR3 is TGCGCCAGCAGCCTGGGACAGGGCGAGGGCGGGGAGCTGTTTTTT. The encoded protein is CASSLGQGEGGELFF.

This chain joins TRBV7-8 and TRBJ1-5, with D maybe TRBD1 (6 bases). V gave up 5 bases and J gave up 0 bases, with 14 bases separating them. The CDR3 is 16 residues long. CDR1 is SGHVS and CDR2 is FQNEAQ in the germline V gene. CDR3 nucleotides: TGTGCCAGCAGCGCGGACAGACCGTATAGCAATCAGCCCCAGCATTTT. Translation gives CASSADRPYSNQPQHF.

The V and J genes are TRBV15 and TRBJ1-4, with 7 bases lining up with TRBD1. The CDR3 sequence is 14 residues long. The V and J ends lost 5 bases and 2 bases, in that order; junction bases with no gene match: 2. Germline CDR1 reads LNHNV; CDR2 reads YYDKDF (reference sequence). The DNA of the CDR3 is TGTGCCACCAGCTCAGGGGGTACTAATGAAAAACTGTTTTTT. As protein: CATSSGGTNEKLFF.

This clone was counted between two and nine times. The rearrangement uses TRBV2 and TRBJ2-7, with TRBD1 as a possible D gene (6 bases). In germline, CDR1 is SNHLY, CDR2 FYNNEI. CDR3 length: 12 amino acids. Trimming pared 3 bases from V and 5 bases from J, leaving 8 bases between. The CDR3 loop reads CASSDTGHEQYF. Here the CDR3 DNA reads TGTGCCAGCAGTGATACAGGGCACGAGCAGTACTTC.

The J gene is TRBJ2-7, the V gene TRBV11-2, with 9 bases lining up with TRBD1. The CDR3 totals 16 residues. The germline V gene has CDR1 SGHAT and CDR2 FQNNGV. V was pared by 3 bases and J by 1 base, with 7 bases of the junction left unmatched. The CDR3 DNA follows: TGTGCCAGCAGCTTGGATCTCGGGACAGGGTCCTACGAGCAGTACTTC. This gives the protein CASSLDLGTGSYEQYF.

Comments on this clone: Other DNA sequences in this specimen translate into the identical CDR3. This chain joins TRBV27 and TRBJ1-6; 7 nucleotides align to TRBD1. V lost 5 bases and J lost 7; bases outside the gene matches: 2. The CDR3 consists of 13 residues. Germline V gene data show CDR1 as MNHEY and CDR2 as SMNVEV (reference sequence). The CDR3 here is CASSDRVNSPLHF. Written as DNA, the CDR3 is TGTGCCAGCAGTGACAGGGTAAATTCACCCCTCCACTTT.

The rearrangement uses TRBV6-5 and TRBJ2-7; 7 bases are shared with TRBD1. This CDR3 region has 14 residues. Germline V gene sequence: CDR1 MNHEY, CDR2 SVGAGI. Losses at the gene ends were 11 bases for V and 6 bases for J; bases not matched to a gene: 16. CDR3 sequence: CAGSFRDRSPEQYF. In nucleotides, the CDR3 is TGTGCCGGATCCTTTCGGGACAGAAGTCCCGAGCAGTACTTC.

CDR3 coding DNA: TGTGCCAGTGAAAGCTCCGCCTACGAGCAGTACTTC. Translated, it gives CASESSAYEQYF. The V and J genes are TRBV6-5 and TRBJ2-7; no clear D gene. The CDR3 length is 12 residues. Germline CDR1 is MNHEY and CDR2 is SVGAGI. V was shortened by 9 bases and J by 2 bases, with 11 bases between the two germline ends.